The clone carrying this TCR beta chain was detected many times. Its target is unknown. V was trimmed by 0 bases and J by 0 bases, leaving 6 bases between them. Germline V CDR1 and CDR2: LGHDT, YNNKEL (reference sequence). The CDR3 length is 14 residues. The record originates from a study of CD8 T cells in ankylosing spondylitis. A single record per CDR3 protein comes from TCRdb applying MiXCR to the 5' RACE reads. The sample gives 130,000 or so distinct CDR3 sequences, approximately 10% of which show up once; less than 5% is in the top ten. General study points: In reactive arthritis synovial fluid and blood, some motif variants had been reported before.

This clonotype was obtained from a female donor with ankylosing spondylitis or in good health (not recorded which). Source material: blood, either unsorted or a sorted T cell fraction (not recorded which). V and J are TRBV3-1 and TRBJ2-7; no clear D. CDR3 sequence reads: CASSQEGISYEQYF. The CDR3 bases are TGTGCCAGCAGCCAAGAAGGGATCTCCTACGAGCAGTACTTC.